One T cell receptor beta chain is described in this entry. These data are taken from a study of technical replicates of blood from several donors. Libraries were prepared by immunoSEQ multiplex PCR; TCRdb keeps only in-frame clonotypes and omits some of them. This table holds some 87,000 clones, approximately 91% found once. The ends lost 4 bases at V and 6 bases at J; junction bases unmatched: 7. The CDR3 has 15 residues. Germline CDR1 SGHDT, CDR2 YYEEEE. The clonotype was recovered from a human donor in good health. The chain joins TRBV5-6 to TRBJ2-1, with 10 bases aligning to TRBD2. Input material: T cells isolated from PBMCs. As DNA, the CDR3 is TGTGCCAGCAGCCTGGCCGGGACTAGCGTCAATGAGCAGTTCTTC. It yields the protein CASSLAGTSVNEQFF.